The entry below gives a single T cell receptor (beta chain) sequence along with its context. Its antigen is currently unknown. The sample belongs to a study of T-cell memory formation after mild COVID-19. Whole-study context: Clusters were largely donor specific.

Study-wide results and caveats: Clones shrinking from day 15 to 85 showed even CD4/CD8 mixes; later expanders tilted CD4+. CM and EM subsets held most contracting CD4+ clones; EMRA held CD8+ ones. Pre-infection memory already had some responding clones, implying cross-reactive memory joined.

A single record per CDR3 protein comes from TCRdb applying MiXCR to the 5' RACE reads. The table records about 110,000 distinct CDR3 sequences, about 24% of them present only once. V shed 0 bases and J shed 7 bases, with 18 bases lying between them. The length of the CDR3 is 16 residues. Per the germline V gene, CDR1 is LGHNA and CDR2 is YSLEER. The sequence derives from a man aged 18 to 35 who had mild COVID-19 (a few samples of this study predate the infection). Cell type and time point are not known. This chain connects TRBV4-3 to TRBJ1-2; a possible D gene is TRBD1 (6 bases). The specimen was PBMCs or a T cell subset sorted from them (not recorded which). The CDR3 DNA reads as TGCGCCAGCAGCCAAGATCCAGGGGCGGGGGCCTCTGGCTACACCTTC. Its translation: CASSQDPGAGASGYTF.